This T cell receptor beta chain comes out of a study of blood T cell repertoires in COVID-19. Libraries were prepared by immunoSEQ multiplex PCR; TCRdb keeps only in-frame clonotypes and omits some of them. This sample has roughly 280,000 clones, with roughly nine tenths found just once. Participants were aged about 18 to 90 years from around 26 US areas. This sequence originates from a woman aged 60 to 75 who had recovered from COVID-19. The source material was PBMCs or T cells enriched from blood (not recorded which).

This chain's CDR3 is CASSQDSLAGGPGELFF. The CDR3 DNA reads as TGTGCCAGCAGCCAAGATTCGCTAGCGGGAGGGCCCGGGGAGCTGTTTTTT. The chain employs TRBV14 and TRBJ2-2; TRBD2 aligns across 12 bases. J lost 6 bases, V lost 0 bases, and 5 bases had no gene match. Per the germline V gene, CDR1 is SGHDN and CDR2 is FVKESK. The CDR3 is 17 residues long.